Here is one T cell receptor (beta chain) with its context. The data were obtained in a study of blood T cell repertoires in COVID-19. Looking at the study overall: The study drew acute and convalescent COVID-19 samples from the United States, Italy and Spain. T cells, B-cell-depleted T cells, or PBMCs provided the cDNA or gDNA that served as material.

In Seattle, patients joined the study during active infection and were tracked longitudinally. Methods used by the authors: Nucleated cell number was recorded as an estimate derived from reference gene primer amplification. Here immunoSEQ multiplex PCR was the method, and the copy in TCRdb shows in-frame clones only, minus some. V and J calls and clone size are given by that table; D and trimming were obtained from the DNA. The repertoire holds 180,000 or so clones, with approximately 88% as singletons. The germline V gene has CDR1 MDHEN and CDR2 SYDVKM. This CDR3 region has 19 residues. With V trimmed by 2 bases and J by 2 bases, 16 bases remained unmatched.

The TCR originated in a woman aged 40 to 50 with COVID-19, enrolled during active disease. The sequenced sample consisted of peripheral blood. The V and J genes are TRBV28 and TRBJ2-7, with 9 bases lining up with TRBD1. The chain's CDR3 is CASSLSGIRPRQGAYEQYF. The CDR3 DNA is TGTGCCAGCAGTTTAAGTGGGATCCGACCGAGACAGGGGGCCTACGAGCAGTACTTC.